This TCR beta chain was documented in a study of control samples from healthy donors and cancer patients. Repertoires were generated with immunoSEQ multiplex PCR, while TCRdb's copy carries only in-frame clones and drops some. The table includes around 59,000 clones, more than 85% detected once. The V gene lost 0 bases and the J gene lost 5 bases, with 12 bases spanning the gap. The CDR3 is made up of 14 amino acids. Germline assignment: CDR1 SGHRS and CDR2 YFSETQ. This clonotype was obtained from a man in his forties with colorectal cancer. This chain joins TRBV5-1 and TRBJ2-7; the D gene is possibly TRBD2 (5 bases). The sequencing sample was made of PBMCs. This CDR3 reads CASSLGPGNNEQYF. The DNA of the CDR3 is TGCGCCAGCAGCTTGGGCCCCGGGAACAACGAGCAGTACTTC.